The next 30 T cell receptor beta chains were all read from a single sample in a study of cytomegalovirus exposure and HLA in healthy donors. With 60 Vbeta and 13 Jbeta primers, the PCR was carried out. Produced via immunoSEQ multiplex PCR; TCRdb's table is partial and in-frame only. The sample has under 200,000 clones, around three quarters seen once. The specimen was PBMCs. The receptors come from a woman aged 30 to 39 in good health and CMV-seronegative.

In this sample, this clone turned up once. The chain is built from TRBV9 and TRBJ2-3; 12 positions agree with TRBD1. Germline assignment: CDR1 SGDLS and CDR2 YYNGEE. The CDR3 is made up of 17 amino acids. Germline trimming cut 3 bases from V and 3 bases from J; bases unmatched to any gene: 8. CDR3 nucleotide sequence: TGTGCCAGCAGCGCAGGGGACAGGGGGCGGGGAACAGATACGCAGTATTTT. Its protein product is CASSAGDRGRGTDTQYF.

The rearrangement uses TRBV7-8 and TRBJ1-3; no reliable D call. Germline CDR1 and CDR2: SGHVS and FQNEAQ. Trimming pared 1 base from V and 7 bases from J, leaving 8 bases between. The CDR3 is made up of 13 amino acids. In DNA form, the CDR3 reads TGTGCCAGCAGCTTAGTCGGGGTTAACACCATATATTTT. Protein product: CASSLVGVNTIYF.

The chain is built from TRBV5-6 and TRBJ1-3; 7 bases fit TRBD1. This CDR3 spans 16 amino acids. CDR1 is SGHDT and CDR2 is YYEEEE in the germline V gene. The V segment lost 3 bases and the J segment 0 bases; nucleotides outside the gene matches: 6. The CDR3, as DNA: TGTGCCAGCAGCTACCGGACAGGCTCCTCTGGAAACACCATATATTTT. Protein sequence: CASSYRTGSSGNTIYF.

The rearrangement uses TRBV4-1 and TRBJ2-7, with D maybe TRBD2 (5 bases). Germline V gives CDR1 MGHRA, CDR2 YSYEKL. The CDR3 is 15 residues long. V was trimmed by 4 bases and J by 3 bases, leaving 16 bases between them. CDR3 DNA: TGCGCCAGCAGCCCGGTGGTGCTGGGGAGCTACGAGCAGTACTTC. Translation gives CASSPVVLGSYEQYF.

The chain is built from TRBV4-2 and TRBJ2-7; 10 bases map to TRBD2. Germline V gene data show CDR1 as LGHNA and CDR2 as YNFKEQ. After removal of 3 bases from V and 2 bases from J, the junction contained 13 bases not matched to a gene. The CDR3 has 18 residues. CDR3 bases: TGTGCCAGCAGCCACCGAGAGGCTAGCGGGAGAGTGGCCTACGAGCAGTACTTC. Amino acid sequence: CASSHREASGRVAYEQYF.

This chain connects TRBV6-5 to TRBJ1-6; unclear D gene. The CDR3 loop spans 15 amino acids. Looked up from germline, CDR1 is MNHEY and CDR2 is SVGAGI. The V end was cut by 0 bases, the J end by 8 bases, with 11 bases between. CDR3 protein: CASSYSIQLHSPLHF. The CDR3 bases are TGTGCCAGCAGTTACTCGATACAGTTGCATTCACCCCTCCACTTT.

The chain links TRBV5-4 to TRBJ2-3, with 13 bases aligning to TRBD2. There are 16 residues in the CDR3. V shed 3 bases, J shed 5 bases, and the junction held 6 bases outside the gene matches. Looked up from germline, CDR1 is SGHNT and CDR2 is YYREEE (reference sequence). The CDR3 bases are TGTGCCAGCAGCTCAACTAGCGGGAGGGCCGGAGATACGCAGTATTTT. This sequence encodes CASSSTSGRAGDTQYF.

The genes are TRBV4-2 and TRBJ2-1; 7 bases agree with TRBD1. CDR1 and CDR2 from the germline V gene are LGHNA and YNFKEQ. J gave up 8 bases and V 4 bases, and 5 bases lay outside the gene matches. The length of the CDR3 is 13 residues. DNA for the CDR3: TGTGCCAGCAGCCCAGGGACAGACGATGAGCAGTTCTTC. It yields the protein CASSPGTDDEQFF.

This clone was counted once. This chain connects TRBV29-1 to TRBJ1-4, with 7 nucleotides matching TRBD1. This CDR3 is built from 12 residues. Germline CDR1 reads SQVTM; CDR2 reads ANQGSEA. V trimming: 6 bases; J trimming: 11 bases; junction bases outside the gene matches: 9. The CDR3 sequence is CSVRDSREKLFF. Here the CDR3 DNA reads TGCAGCGTACGGGACAGCCGGGAGAAACTGTTTTTT.

CDR3 residues: CANKGSRGTNYGYTF. DNA for the CDR3: TGTGCCAACAAGGGGTCTCGGGGGACCAACTATGGCTACACCTTC. The chain recombines TRBV9 with TRBJ1-2; perhaps TRBD1 as D (5 bases). CDR3 size: 15 residues. CDR1 SGDLS and CDR2 YYNGEE come from the germline V gene. V lost 9 bases and J lost 2, with 20 bases in between.

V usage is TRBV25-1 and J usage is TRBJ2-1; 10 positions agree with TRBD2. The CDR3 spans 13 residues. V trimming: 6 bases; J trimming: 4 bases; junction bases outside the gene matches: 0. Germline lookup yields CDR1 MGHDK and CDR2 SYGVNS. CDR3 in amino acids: CASRTSGYNEQFF. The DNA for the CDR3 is TGTGCCAGCAGGACTAGCGGGTACAATGAGCAGTTCTTC.

CDR3 sequence (DNA): TGTGCCAGCAGCTTAGGCGGTAGCACAGATACGCAGTATTTT. Translated: CASSLGGSTDTQYF. The gene calls are TRBV11-2 and TRBJ2-3; D not certain. The CDR3 covers 14 residues. The germline CDR1 and CDR2 sequences are SGHAT and FQNNGV. Trimming stripped 1 base from V and 0 bases from J, with 5 bases between.

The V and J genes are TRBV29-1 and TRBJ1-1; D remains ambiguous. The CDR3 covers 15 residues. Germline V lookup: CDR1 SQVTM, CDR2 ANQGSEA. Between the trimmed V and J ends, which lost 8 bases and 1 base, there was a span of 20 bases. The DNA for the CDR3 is TGCAGCTCCCAACGCGGGCAGGCCAGGAACACTGAAGCTTTCTTT. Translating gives CSSQRGQARNTEAFF.

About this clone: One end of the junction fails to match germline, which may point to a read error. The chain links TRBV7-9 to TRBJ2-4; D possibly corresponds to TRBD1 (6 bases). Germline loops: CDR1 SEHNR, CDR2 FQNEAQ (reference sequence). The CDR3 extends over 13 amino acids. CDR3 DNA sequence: TGTTCCAGCAGCCCGGGACAAGGTAACATTCAGTACTTC. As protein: CSSSPGQGNIQYF.

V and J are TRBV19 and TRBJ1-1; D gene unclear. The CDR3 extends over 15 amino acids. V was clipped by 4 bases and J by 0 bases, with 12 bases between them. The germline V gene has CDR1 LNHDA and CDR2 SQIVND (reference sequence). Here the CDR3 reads CASSRAGSMNTEAFF. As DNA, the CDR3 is TGTGCCAGTAGTAGAGCAGGATCCATGAACACTGAAGCTTTCTTT.

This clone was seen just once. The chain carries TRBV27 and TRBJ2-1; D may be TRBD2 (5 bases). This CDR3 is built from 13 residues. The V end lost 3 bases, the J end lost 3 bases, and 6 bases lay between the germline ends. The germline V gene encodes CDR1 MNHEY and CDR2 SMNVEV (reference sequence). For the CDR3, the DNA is TGTGCCAGCAGTTTCCGGGGCTACAATGAGCAGTTCTTC. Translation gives CASSFRGYNEQFF.

The CDR3 DNA follows: TGTGCCACCAGCAGAGGCACAATTCTAGCCAAAAACATTCAGTACTTC. Its protein is CATSRGTILAKNIQYF. The V and J genes are TRBV15 and TRBJ2-4; D call uncertain. V gave up 1 base and J gave up 0 bases, with 10 bases separating them. The CDR3 runs to 16 residues. The germline gives CDR1 LNHNV, CDR2 YYDKDF (reference sequence). The variable domain in full, completed from reference TRBV15 and TRBJ2-4, reads DAMVIQNPRYQVTQFGKPVTLSCSQTLNHNVMYWYQQKSSQAPKLLFHYYDKDFNNEADTPDNFQSRRPNTSFCFLDIRSPGLGDTAMYLCATSRGTILAKNIQYFGAGTRLSVL.

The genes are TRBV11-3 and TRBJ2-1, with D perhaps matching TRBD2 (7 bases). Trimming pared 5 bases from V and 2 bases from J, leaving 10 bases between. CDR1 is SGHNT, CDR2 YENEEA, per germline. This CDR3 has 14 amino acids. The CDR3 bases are TGTGCCAGCAGCAAAGGGGGGGCCTACAATGAGCAGTTCTTC. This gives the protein CASSKGGAYNEQFF.

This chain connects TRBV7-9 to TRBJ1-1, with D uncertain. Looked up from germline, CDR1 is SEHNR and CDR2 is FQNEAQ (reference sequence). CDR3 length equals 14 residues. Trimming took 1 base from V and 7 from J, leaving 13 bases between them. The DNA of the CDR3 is TGTGCCAGCAGCTTAGTGAGCGGAATAGATGAAGCTTTCTTT. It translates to CASSLVSGIDEAFF. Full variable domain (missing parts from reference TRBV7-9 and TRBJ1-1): DTGVSQNPRHKITKRGQNVTFRCDPISEHNRLYWYRQTLGQGPEFLTYFQNEAQLEKSRLLSDRFSAERPKGSFSTLEIQRTEQGDSAMYLCASSLVSGIDEAFFGQGTRLTVV.

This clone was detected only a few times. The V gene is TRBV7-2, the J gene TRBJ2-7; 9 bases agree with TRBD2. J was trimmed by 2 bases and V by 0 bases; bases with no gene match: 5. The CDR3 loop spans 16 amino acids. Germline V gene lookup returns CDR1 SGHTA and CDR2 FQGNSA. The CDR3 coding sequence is TGTGCCAGCAGCTTAGCGCTAGCGGGAAATACCTACGAGCAGTACTTC. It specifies CASSLALAGNTYEQYF.

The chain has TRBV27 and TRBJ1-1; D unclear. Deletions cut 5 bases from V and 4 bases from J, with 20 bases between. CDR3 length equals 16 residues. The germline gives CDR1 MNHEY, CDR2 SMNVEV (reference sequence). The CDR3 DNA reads TGTGCCAGCAGTCCCCCCGCCCTAGGGCGGGTCACTGAAGCTTTCTTT. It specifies CASSPPALGRVTEAFF.

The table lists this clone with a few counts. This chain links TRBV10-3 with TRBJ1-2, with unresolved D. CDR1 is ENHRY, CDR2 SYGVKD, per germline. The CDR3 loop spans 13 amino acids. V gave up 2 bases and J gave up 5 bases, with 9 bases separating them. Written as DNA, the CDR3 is TGTGCCATCAGTGAGGTAACGGGATATGGCTACACCTTC. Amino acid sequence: CAISEVTGYGYTF.

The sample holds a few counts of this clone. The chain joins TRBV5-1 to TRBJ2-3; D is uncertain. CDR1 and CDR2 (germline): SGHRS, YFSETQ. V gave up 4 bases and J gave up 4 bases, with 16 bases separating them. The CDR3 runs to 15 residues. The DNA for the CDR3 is TGCGCCAGCAGCATACATCGCGGTAGCCCAGATACGCAGTATTTT. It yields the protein CASSIHRGSPDTQYF.

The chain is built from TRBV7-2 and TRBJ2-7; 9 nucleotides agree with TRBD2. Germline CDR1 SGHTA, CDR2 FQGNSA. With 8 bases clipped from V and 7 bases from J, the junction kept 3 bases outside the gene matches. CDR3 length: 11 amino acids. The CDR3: CASGAGGEQYF. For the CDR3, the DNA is TGTGCCAGCGGAGCGGGGGGTGAGCAGTACTTC.

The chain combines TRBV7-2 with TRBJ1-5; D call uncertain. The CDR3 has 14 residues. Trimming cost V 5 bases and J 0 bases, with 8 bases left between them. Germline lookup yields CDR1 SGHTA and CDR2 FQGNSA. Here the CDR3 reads CASSPRYSNQPQHF. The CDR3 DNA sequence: TGTGCCAGCAGCCCGCGGTATAGCAATCAGCCCCAGCATTTT.

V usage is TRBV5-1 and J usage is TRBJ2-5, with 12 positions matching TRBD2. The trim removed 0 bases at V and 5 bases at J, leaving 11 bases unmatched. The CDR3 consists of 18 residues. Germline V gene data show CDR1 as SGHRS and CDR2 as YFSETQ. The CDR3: CASSLAPSGRAGGETQYF. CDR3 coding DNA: TGCGCCAGCAGCTTGGCCCCTAGCGGGAGGGCCGGGGGGGAGACCCAGTACTTC.

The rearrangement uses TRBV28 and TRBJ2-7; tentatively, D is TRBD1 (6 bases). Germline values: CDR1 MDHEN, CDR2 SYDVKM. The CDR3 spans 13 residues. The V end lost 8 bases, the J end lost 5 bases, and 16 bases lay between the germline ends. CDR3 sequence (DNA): TGTGCCAGCGTCAGGGGTTCTCTGGACGAGCAGTACTTC. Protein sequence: CASVRGSLDEQYF.

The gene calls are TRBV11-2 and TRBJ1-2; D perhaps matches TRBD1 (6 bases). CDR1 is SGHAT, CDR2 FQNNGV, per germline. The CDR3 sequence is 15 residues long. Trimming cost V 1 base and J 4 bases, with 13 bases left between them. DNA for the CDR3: TGTGCCAGCAGCTTAGCCCCGGGAGGGGGCTATGGCTACACCTTC. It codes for CASSLAPGGGYGYTF.

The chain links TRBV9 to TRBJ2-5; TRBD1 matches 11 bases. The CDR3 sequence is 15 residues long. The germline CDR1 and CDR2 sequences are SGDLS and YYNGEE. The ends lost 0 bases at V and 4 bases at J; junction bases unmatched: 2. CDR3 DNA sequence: TGTGCCAGCAGCGTAGCCGGGACAGGGGGAGAGACCCAGTACTTC. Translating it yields CASSVAGTGGETQYF.

DNA of the CDR3: TGTGCCAGCAGCCAATTGGGAGGCGGAAACACCATATATTTT. Protein: CASSQLGGGNTIYF. This rearrangement joins TRBV9 to TRBJ1-3; D is uncertain. The CDR3 has 14 residues. Germline assignment: CDR1 SGDLS and CDR2 YYNGEE. V was pared by 4 bases and J by 4 bases, with 12 bases between. The full variable domain, its missing parts supplied by reference TRBV9 and TRBJ1-3, is DSGVTQTPKHLITATGQRVTLRCSPRSGDLSVYWYQQSLDQGLQFLIQYYNGEERAKGNILERFSAQQFPDLHSELNLSSLELGDSALYFCASSQLGGGNTIYFGEGSWLTVV.